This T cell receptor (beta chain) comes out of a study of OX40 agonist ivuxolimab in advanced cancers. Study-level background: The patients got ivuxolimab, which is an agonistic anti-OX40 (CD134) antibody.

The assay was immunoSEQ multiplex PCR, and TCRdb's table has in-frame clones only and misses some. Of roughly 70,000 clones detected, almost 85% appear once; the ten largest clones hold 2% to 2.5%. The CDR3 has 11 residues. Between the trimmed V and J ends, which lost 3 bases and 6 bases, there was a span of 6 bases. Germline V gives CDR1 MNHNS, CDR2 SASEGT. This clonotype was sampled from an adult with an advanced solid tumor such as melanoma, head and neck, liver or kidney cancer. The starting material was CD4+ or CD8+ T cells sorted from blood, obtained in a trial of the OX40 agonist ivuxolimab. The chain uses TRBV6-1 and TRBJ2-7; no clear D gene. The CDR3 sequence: CASSDVIEQYF. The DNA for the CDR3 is TGTGCCAGCAGTGATGTCATCGAGCAGTACTTC.